The source of this T cell receptor (beta chain) is a study of early T cells in non-severe SARS-CoV-2 infection. Overall study: The authors sequenced bulk RNA from unsorted whole blood, leaving chains unpaired.

Germline V gives CDR1 MDHEN, CDR2 SYDVKM. The CDR3 is made up of 16 amino acids. The trim removed 3 bases at V and 2 bases at J, leaving 4 bases unmatched. Note on this clonotype: The antigen remains undetermined.

MiXCR, applied by TCRdb to the 5' RACE reads, yields one record per CDR3 protein. The sample holds more than 20,000 distinct CDR3 sequences; less than 4.5% are singletons and the top ten take roughly 5.5%. Study-level points and caveats: Private and CD4 specificities were missed by VDJdb matching, skewed to anti-spike CD8.

The TCR was taken from an adult who was a healthcare worker with PCR-confirmed SARS-CoV-2 infection or an uninfected control (not recorded which). The V and J genes are TRBV28 and TRBJ2-2; TRBD2 aligns across 9 bases. Sample: whole blood. The CDR3 DNA is TGTGCCAGCAGTTTGAGCGGGGGGACAAACACCGGGGAGCTGTTTTTT. Translated: CASSLSGGTNTGELFF.